This T cell receptor beta chain was captured in a study of identical twins. Study-wide points: The analysis was cross-sectional rather than longitudinal within donors. A lower insertion count was a feature of abundant cord blood beta clonotypes, with no such feature in memory repertoires.

TCRdb called the 5' RACE reads again in MiXCR, with one record for every CDR3 protein. Of approximately 890,000 distinct CDR3 sequences listed, roughly 12% were seen once; the top ten hold under 2%. Germline-derived CDR1 and CDR2 are DFQATT and SNEGSKA (reference sequence). The CDR3 totals 15 residues. Germline trimming cut 3 bases from V and 7 bases from J; bases unmatched to any gene: 7. A remark on this clonotype: What it recognizes is unknown.

The same sample was also used in a study of yellow fever vaccine responses in identical twins.

This TCR derives from a woman aged 18-35 years in good health. The rearrangement joins TRBV20-1 to TRBJ2-3; TRBD2 agrees at 13 bases. Sequenced input: PBMCs. The chain's CDR3 is CSASPGLAGVHTQYF. CDR3 DNA sequence: TGCAGTGCTAGCCCTGGACTAGCGGGGGTTCATACGCAGTATTTT.